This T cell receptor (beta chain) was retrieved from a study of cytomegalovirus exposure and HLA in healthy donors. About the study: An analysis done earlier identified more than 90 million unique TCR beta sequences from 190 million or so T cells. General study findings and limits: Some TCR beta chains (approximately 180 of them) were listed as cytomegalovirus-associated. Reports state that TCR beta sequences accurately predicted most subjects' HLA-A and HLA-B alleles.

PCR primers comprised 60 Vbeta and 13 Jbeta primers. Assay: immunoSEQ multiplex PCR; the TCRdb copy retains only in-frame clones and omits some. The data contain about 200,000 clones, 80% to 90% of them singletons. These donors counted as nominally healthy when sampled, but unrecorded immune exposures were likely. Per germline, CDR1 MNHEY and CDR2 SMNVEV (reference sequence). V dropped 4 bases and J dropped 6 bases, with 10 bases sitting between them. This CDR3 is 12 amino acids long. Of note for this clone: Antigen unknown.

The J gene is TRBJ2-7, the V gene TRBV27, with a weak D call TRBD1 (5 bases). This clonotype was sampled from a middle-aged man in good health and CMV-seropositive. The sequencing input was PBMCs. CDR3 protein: CASSSRASEQYF. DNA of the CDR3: TGTGCCAGCAGTTCCAGGGCGAGCGAGCAGTACTTC.